The text below deals with one T cell receptor (beta chain). The data were taken from a study of blood T cell repertoires in COVID-19. Looking at the study overall: T cells, B-cell-depleted T cells, or PBMCs provided the cDNA or gDNA that served as material.

The CDR3 spans 14 residues. Per the germline V gene, CDR1 is MNHEY and CDR2 is SVGAGI. The J segment lost 6 bases and the V segment lost 6 bases, leaving 7 bases of the junction unmatched. Original data processing: Amplification of reference gene primers provided the estimated nucleated cell counts. This table comes from immunoSEQ multiplex PCR, and its TCRdb copy is limited to in-frame clones, with some not included. D and trimming were read from the DNA, whereas the V and J calls and clone size are those reported in that table. The data show approximately 330,000 clones, with 85% to 90% seen just once and around 4% held by the top ten.

This TCR derives from a woman in her forties or fifties with active or convalescent COVID-19. What was sequenced was peripheral blood. V gene TRBV6-5 combines with J gene TRBJ2-1; 8 bases line up with TRBD2. Here the CDR3 reads CASRPNAGGNEQFF. CDR3 sequence (DNA): TGTGCCAGCAGACCAAACGCGGGGGGCAATGAGCAGTTCTTC.